A single sample gave rise to the 25 T cell receptor beta chains below, sequenced in a study of cytomegalovirus exposure and HLA in healthy donors. The PCR used 60 Vbeta and 13 Jbeta primers. The method was immunoSEQ multiplex PCR; TCRdb's version includes in-frame clones alone and lacks a portion of them. This sample has around 140,000 clones, with 76% found just once. Sequences were obtained from PBMCs. These receptor sequences come from a man in his forties in good health and CMV-seronegative.

J is TRBJ1-4 and V is TRBV19; maybe TRBD1 (6 bases). V lost 6 bases to trimming and J lost 5 bases, with 13 bases between them. This CDR3 comprises 14 residues. From germline, CDR1 is LNHDA and CDR2 SQIVND (reference sequence). CDR3 nucleotides: TGTGCCAGTAGCCAACAGGGAGGGAATGAAAAACTGTTTTTT. As protein: CASSQQGGNEKLFF.

The chain employs TRBV7-2 and TRBJ2-3, with 13 bases matching TRBD2. J gave up 1 base and V 3 bases, and 7 bases lay outside the gene matches. Germline V lookup: CDR1 SGHTA, CDR2 FQGNSA. CDR3 length equals 18 residues. This CDR3 is CASSFELAGGRGTDTQYF. The CDR3 region has the DNA TGTGCCAGCAGCTTTGAACTAGCGGGGGGGCGGGGCACAGATACGCAGTATTTT.

The chain employs TRBV18 and TRBJ2-7, with 7 bases fitting TRBD1. The germline gives CDR1 KGHSH, CDR2 LQKENI. This CDR3 has 15 residues. Trimming cost V 3 bases and J 0 bases; bases outside gene matches: 5. The chain's CDR3 is CASSPDRSSSYEQYF. DNA of the CDR3: TGTGCCAGCTCACCGGACAGGTCTAGCTCCTACGAGCAGTACTTC.

The genes are TRBV28 and TRBJ2-7; unclear D gene. Trimming left V 2 bases short and J 3 bases short, with 5 bases between. Germline CDR1 reads MDHEN; CDR2 reads SYDVKM. This CDR3 has 12 residues. The CDR3, as DNA: TGTGCCAGCAGTTTACGAGGCTACGAGCAGTACTTC. This sequence encodes CASSLRGYEQYF. Filled out from reference TRBV28 and TRBJ2-7, the complete variable domain reads DVKVTQSSRYLVKRTGEKVFLECVQDMDHENMFWYRQDPGLGLRLIYFSYDVKMKEKGDIPEGYSVSREKKERFSLILESASTNQTSMYLCASSLRGYEQYFGPGTRLTVT.

The CDR3 spells CASSVATGEREQYF. Written as DNA, the CDR3 is TGTGCCAGCAGCGTAGCTACGGGGGAGAGGGAGCAGTACTTC. This chain connects TRBV9 to TRBJ2-7, with a weak D call TRBD2 (6 bases). The CDR3 is made up of 14 amino acids. V was trimmed by 0 bases and J by 7 bases, leaving 14 bases between them. CDR1 SGDLS and CDR2 YYNGEE come from the germline V gene.

This chain links TRBV27 with TRBJ2-5; D might be TRBD2 (5 bases). The CDR3 sequence is 15 residues long. The V and J ends lost 0 bases and 6 bases respectively, with 14 bases between them. Germline V gene lookup returns CDR1 MNHEY and CDR2 SMNVEV (reference sequence). This CDR3 is CASSLSWASRQTQYF. The CDR3 nucleotides are TGTGCCAGCAGTTTATCGTGGGCTAGCCGTCAGACCCAGTACTTC.

The chain combines TRBV7-9 with TRBJ2-7; 8 bases are shared with TRBD1. J was trimmed by 6 bases and V by 1 base; bases with no gene match: 11. The CDR3 has 16 residues. The germline V gene has CDR1 SEHNR and CDR2 FQNEAQ (reference sequence). The CDR3 coding sequence is TGTGCCAGCAGCTTAGTCCTCGGACAGGGATTTCCCGAGCAGTACTTC. Protein product: CASSLVLGQGFPEQYF. The complete variable domain, with remaining parts taken from reference TRBV7-9 and TRBJ2-7, reads DTGVSQNPRHKITKRGQNVTFRCDPISEHNRLYWYRQTLGQGPEFLTYFQNEAQLEKSRLLSDRFSAERPKGSFSTLEIQRTEQGDSAMYLCASSLVLGQGFPEQYFGPGTRLTVT.

The V gene is TRBV6-6, the J gene TRBJ2-5; possibly TRBD2 for D (6 bases). V was pared by 8 bases and J by 5 bases, with 18 bases between. Germline values: CDR1 MNHNY, CDR2 SVGAGI (reference sequence). The CDR3 loop spans 14 amino acids. For the CDR3, the DNA is TGTGCCAGCCGACTCGCGGGAAGGTTGGAGACCCAGTACTTC. Translating it yields CASRLAGRLETQYF.

The rearrangement joins TRBV7-3 to TRBJ1-1; D may be TRBD1 (5 bases). CDR3 length equals 14 residues. V shed 5 bases and J shed 1 base, with 11 bases lying between them. Germline values: CDR1 SGHTA, CDR2 FQGTGA. CDR3 bases: TGTGCCAGCAGCAGGGGATCACAGAACACTGAAGCTTTCTTT. It encodes CASSRGSQNTEAFF. Full variable domain (outside the CDR3, taken from reference TRBV7-3 and TRBJ1-1): GAGVSQTPSNKVTEKGKYVELRCDPISGHTALYWYRQSLGQGPEFLIYFQGTGAADDSGLPNDRFFAVRPEGSVSTLKIQRTERGDSAVYLCASSRGSQNTEAFFGQGTRLTVV.

This clone has a handful of counts. This rearrangement joins TRBV11-2 to TRBJ2-3, with D possibly being TRBD2 (5 bases). CDR3 length equals 15 residues. Germline V lookup: CDR1 SGHAT, CDR2 FQNNGV. V was clipped by 4 bases and J by 1 base, with 12 bases between them. CDR3 in DNA: TGTGCCAGCAGCTCCCTTTCACTAGGCACAGATACGCAGTATTTT. This translates into CASSSLSLGTDTQYF.

The chain is built from TRBV19 and TRBJ2-1; no definite D call. Germline assignment: CDR1 LNHDA and CDR2 SQIVND (reference sequence). The CDR3 sequence is 11 residues long. V lost 7 bases, J lost 6 bases, and 7 bases lay in between. CDR3: CASKSGNEQFF. DNA of the CDR3: TGTGCCAGTAAGAGTGGCAATGAGCAGTTCTTC.

The chain recombines TRBV28 with TRBJ1-4; D remains ambiguous. Germline values: CDR1 MDHEN, CDR2 SYDVKM. Deletions cut 4 bases from V and 2 bases from J, with 8 bases between. This CDR3 has 14 amino acids. Here the CDR3 reads CASSSTGTNEKLFF. The CDR3 nucleotides read TGTGCCAGCAGTTCTACGGGGACTAATGAAAAACTGTTTTTT. The complete variable domain, with remaining parts taken from reference TRBV28 and TRBJ1-4, reads DVKVTQSSRYLVKRTGEKVFLECVQDMDHENMFWYRQDPGLGLRLIYFSYDVKMKEKGDIPEGYSVSREKKERFSLILESASTNQTSMYLCASSSTGTNEKLFFGSGTQLSVL.

This clone was found once. The V gene is TRBV9, the J gene TRBJ1-3, with TRBD1 identical over 7 bases. In germline, CDR1 is SGDLS, CDR2 YYNGEE. The CDR3 loop spans 16 amino acids. J gave up 3 bases and V 0 bases, and 6 bases lay outside the gene matches. The CDR3 DNA is TGTGCCAGCAGCGTAGATCCAACAGGGGATGGAAACACCATATATTTT. Protein sequence: CASSVDPTGDGNTIYF. The full variable domain, rest sourced from reference TRBV9 and TRBJ1-3, is DSGVTQTPKHLITATGQRVTLRCSPRSGDLSVYWYQQSLDQGLQFLIQYYNGEERAKGNILERFSAQQFPDLHSELNLSSLELGDSALYFCASSVDPTGDGNTIYFGEGSWLTVV.

The gene calls are TRBV5-1 and TRBJ2-3, with TRBD2 matching 8 bases. The J segment lost 2 bases and the V segment lost 1 base, leaving 6 bases of the junction unmatched. Germline V gene lookup returns CDR1 SGHRS and CDR2 YFSETQ. The CDR3 sequence is 16 residues long. The CDR3 nucleotides read TGCGCCAGCAGCTTGTCGGGCGGGGGGAACACAGATACGCAGTATTTT. As protein: CASSLSGGGNTDTQYF.

CDR3 bases: TGTGCCAGCAGCCAGAGGACAGGGGGAGCCTACGAGCAGTACTTC. Translating gives CASSQRTGGAYEQYF. The gene calls are TRBV4-2 and TRBJ2-7, with TRBD1 matching over 10 bases. Germline-derived CDR1 and CDR2 are LGHNA and YNFKEQ. The CDR3 has 15 residues. Germline trimming cut 3 bases from V and 2 bases from J; bases unmatched to any gene: 4.

V usage is TRBV6-6 and J usage is TRBJ2-1, with 11 bases matching TRBD2. The V gene end was trimmed by 0 bases and the J gene end by 7 bases; junction bases not matched to a gene: 5. The CDR3 has 16 residues. Germline-derived CDR1 and CDR2 are MNHNY and SVGAGI (reference sequence). The CDR3 loop reads CASSYSTSGAVNEQFF. The CDR3 DNA reads as TGTGCCAGCAGTTACTCGACTAGCGGGGCGGTTAATGAGCAGTTCTTC.

In DNA form, the CDR3 reads TGTGCCACCAGCACAGAAGGCGGGAATTTTTACACCTTC. It is translated as CATSTEGGNFYTF. This chain connects TRBV15 to TRBJ1-2; D remains unclear. The CDR3 loop spans 13 amino acids. CDR1 and CDR2 from the germline V gene are LNHNV and YYDKDF (reference sequence). Trimming took 4 bases from V and 11 from J, leaving 17 bases between them.

The chain combines TRBV28 with TRBJ2-7; D perhaps matches TRBD1 (6 bases). Germline CDR1 is MDHEN and CDR2 is SYDVKM. V was cut by 3 bases and J by 2 bases, with 11 bases left in between. CDR3 length: 14 amino acids. The CDR3 DNA reads TGTGCCAGCAGTTTCAGGGGAAGCACCTACGAGCAGTACTTC. This sequence encodes CASSFRGSTYEQYF.

This clone was detected ten times or more. This rearrangement joins TRBV6-4 to TRBJ2-3, with D unclear. This CDR3 region has 13 residues. Between the trimmed V and J ends, which lost 2 bases and 4 bases, there was a span of 7 bases. Germline V gene lookup returns CDR1 MRHNA and CDR2 SNTAGT. CDR3 loop: CASSDNEADTQYF. The CDR3 DNA is TGTGCCAGCAGTGACAACGAGGCAGATACGCAGTATTTT.

The CDR3 DNA reads TGTGCCAGCAGCTTGGCGATATCAGGGTCCGGGGAGCTGTTTTTT. It is translated as CASSLAISGSGELFF. The chain couples TRBV7-9 to TRBJ2-2, with TRBD1 as a possible D gene (5 bases). The CDR3 covers 15 residues. Trimming cost V 3 bases and J 6 bases, with 14 bases left between them. Germline CDR1 SEHNR, CDR2 FQNEAQ (reference sequence).

This clone has just a few counts. The J gene is TRBJ2-2, the V gene TRBV5-1, with a weak D call TRBD2 (6 bases). Germline V gene sequence: CDR1 SGHRS, CDR2 YFSETQ. The CDR3 is 18 residues long. Trimming stripped 2 bases from V and 1 base from J, with 18 bases between. CDR3 residues: CASSLGLARGMNTGELFF. In DNA form, the CDR3 reads TGCGCCAGCAGCTTAGGGCTAGCGAGGGGAATGAACACCGGGGAGCTGTTTTTT. Based on the CDR3 plus reference TRBV5-1 and TRBJ2-2, the full variable domain is KAGVTQTPRYLIKTRGQQVTLSCSPISGHRSVSWYQQTPGQGLQFLFEYFSETQRNKGNFPGRFSGRQFSNSRSEMNVSTLELGDSALYLCASSLGLARGMNTGELFFGEGSRLTVL.

The chain uses TRBV28 and TRBJ2-1; no definite D call. The CDR3 covers 12 residues. CDR1 MDHEN and CDR2 SYDVKM come from the germline V gene. V lost 0 bases, J lost 7 bases, and 4 bases lay in between. Here the CDR3 reads CASSLWLNEQFF. CDR3 coding DNA: TGTGCCAGCAGTTTATGGCTAAATGAGCAGTTCTTC. The full variable domain, completed using reference TRBV28 and TRBJ2-1, is DVKVTQSSRYLVKRTGEKVFLECVQDMDHENMFWYRQDPGLGLRLIYFSYDVKMKEKGDIPEGYSVSREKKERFSLILESASTNQTSMYLCASSLWLNEQFFGPGTRLTVL.

The V and J genes are TRBV7-8 and TRBJ2-5; TRBD1 matches at 9 bases. The CDR3 is 15 residues long. Trimming took 5 bases from V and 5 from J; bases not matched to a gene: 9. Germline V CDR1 and CDR2: SGHVS, FQNEAQ. Here the CDR3 reads CASSLTGGWGETQYF. The CDR3 region has the DNA TGTGCCAGCAGCCTAACAGGGGGCTGGGGCGAGACCCAGTACTTC.

This sequence joins TRBV30 and TRBJ2-2; possible D gene TRBD2, 5 bases. Germline loops: CDR1 GTSNPN, CDR2 SVGIG (reference sequence). This CDR3 has 14 amino acids. V was clipped by 0 bases and J by 6 bases, with 11 bases between them. The CDR3 sequence is CAWSVRVGAGELFF. The DNA of the CDR3 is TGTGCCTGGAGTGTGAGGGTTGGTGCCGGGGAGCTGTTTTTT.

The gene calls are TRBV10-3 and TRBJ1-1; TRBD1 might be the D (6 bases). Germline-derived CDR1 and CDR2 are ENHRY and SYGVKD. CDR3 length equals 14 residues. V was trimmed by 3 bases and J by 0 bases, leaving 8 bases between them. The CDR3 reads CAISEQGMNTEAFF. As DNA, the CDR3 is TGTGCCATCAGTGAACAGGGAATGAACACTGAAGCTTTCTTT.